A single sample is the source of the 2 T cell receptor beta chains below, sequenced in a study of T cell repertoires in cytomegalovirus infection. One entry per CDR3 protein results from TCRdb running MiXCR on the reads. The sample has fewer than 300,000 distinct CDR3 sequences; roughly a quarter are singletons. Sequencing was performed on PBMCs. The receptors here all came from a human donor in good health (CMV status not recorded). Some clones in this sample may be carry-over from other donors' samples.

This clonotype has at least ten counts. This rearrangement joins TRBV7-8 to TRBJ2-1, with 8 bases lining up with TRBD2. The CDR3 is made up of 14 amino acids. J lost 10 bases, V lost 5 bases, and 10 bases had no gene match. CDR1 is SGHVS and CDR2 is FQNEAQ in the germline V gene. The DNA for the CDR3 is TGTGCCAGCAGCCCCAAACGGACGGGAGGGGAGCAGTTCTTC. As protein: CASSPKRTGGEQFF.

The table lists this clonotype with a few counts. The chain uses TRBV28 and TRBJ1-2; 7 bases map to TRBD1. CDR1 is MDHEN and CDR2 is SYDVKM in the germline V gene. The CDR3 is 13 amino acids. V trimming: 5 bases; J trimming: 1 base; junction bases outside the gene matches: 1. The DNA of the CDR3 is TGTGCCAGCAGTACAGGGGTTAACTATGGCTACACCTTC. The encoded protein is CASSTGVNYGYTF.